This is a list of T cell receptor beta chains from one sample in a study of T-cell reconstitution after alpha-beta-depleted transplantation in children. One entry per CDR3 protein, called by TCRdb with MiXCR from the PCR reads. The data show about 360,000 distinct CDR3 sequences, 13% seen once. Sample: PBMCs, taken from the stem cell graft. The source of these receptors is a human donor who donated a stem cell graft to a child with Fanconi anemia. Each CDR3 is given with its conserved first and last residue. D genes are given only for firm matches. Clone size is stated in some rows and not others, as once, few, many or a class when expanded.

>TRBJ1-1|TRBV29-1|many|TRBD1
TGCAGCGCGGGACAGGGCTTATTCACTGAAGCTTTCTTT
CSAGQGLFTEAFF
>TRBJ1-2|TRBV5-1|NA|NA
TGCGCCAGCAGCTCGACATCCCACTATGGCTACACCTTC
CASSSTSHYGYTF
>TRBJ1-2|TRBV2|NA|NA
TGTGCCAGCAAGATCTACTATGGCTACACCTTC
CASKIYYGYTF
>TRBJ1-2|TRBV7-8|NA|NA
TGTGCCAGCAGCTTAGCGCTTCGGGGGAACTATGGCTACACCTTC
CASSLALRGNYGYTF
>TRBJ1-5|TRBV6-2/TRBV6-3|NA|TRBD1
TGTGCCAGCAGAGAACAGGGGGCACAGCCCCAGCATTTT
CASREQGAQPQHF
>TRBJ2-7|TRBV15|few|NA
TGTGCCACCAGCAGAGGTGGGGCTTCCTACGAGCAGTACTTC
CATSRGGASYEQYF
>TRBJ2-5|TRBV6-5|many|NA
TGTGCCAGCATGGAGGGGCAGACCCAGTACTTC
CASMEGQTQYF
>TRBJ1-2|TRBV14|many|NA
TGTGCCAGCAGCCCGAGGAACTATGGCTACACCTTC
CASSPRNYGYTF
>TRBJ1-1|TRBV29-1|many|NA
TGCAGCGTTGATCGCTTGGGAGGCACTGAAGCTTTCTTT
CSVDRLGGTEAFF
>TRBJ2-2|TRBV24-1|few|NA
TGTGCCACCAGTGATCCAGGGGCCGGGGAGCTGTTTTTT
CATSDPGAGELFF
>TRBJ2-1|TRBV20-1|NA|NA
TGCTGTGCTAGGACCGGGACCCCTGCCTACAATGAGCAGTTCTTC
CCARTGTPAYNEQFF
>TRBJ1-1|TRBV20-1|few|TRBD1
TGCAGTGCTAGCCGACCAGGGGGCACTGAAGCTTTCTTT
CSASRPGGTEAFF
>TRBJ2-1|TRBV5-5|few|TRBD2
TGTGCCAGCAGCTTCGGGAGGACTAATTACAATGAGCAGTTCTTC
CASSFGRTNYNEQFF
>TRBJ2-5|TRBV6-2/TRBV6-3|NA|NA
TGTGCCAGCAGTCGGCATACAGAAGAGACCCAGTACTTC
CASSRHTEETQYF
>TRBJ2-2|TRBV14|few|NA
TGTGCCAGCAGCCAAGTTCTAGCAGGGTCCGGGGAGCTGTTTTTT
CASSQVLAGSGELFF
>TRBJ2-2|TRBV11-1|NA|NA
TGTGCCAGGCCTGGGGCCGCGAACACCGGGGAGCTGTTTTTT
CARPGAANTGELFF